These 8 T cell receptor beta chains share one sample of origin, sequenced in a study of T cell responses to AZD1222 COVID-19 vaccine. This table comes from immunoSEQ multiplex PCR, and its TCRdb copy is limited to in-frame clones, with some not included. The sample carries over 150,000 clones, 75% to 95% recorded once. The material sequenced was peripheral blood, taken on day 0 of AZD1222 vaccination. These receptors came from an adult in good health.

The CDR3 is CATSRVSGDYEQYF. DNA for the CDR3: TGTGCCACCAGCAGAGTCTCCGGGGACTACGAGCAGTACTTC. This rearrangement joins TRBV15 to TRBJ2-7, with D maybe TRBD2 (5 bases). The CDR3 sequence is 14 residues long. Germline V gene sequence: CDR1 LNHNV, CDR2 YYDKDF (reference sequence). Trimming pared 1 base from V and 3 bases from J, leaving 10 bases between.

The genes are TRBV21-1 and TRBJ2-1; the table names TRBD1, a call not compared with the DNA. TRBV21-1 is assigned pseudogene status. The CDR3 sequence is 19 residues long. CDR3 DNA sequence: TGTGCCAGCAGCAAAGCTAGGTGGCGGGACAGGGGTCTTTGCAATGAGCAGTTCTTC. Protein: CASSKARWRDRGLCNEQFF.

The chain has TRBV15 and TRBJ1-5; a possible D gene is TRBD1 (6 bases). The CDR3 loop spans 15 amino acids. Trimming pared 0 bases from V and 4 bases from J, leaving 10 bases between. In germline, CDR1 is LNHNV, CDR2 YYDKDF (reference sequence). The CDR3 DNA follows: TGTGCCACCAGCAGAGAGGGGGGCACAAATCAGCCCCAGCATTTT. It yields the protein CATSREGGTNQPQHF.

The chain couples TRBV28 to TRBJ2-3; unclear D gene. Trimming cost V 3 bases and J 10 bases, with 17 bases left between them. This CDR3 is built from 14 residues. Germline V gene data show CDR1 as MDHEN and CDR2 as SYDVKM. CDR3 amino acids: CASSLAASVPPQYF. Here the CDR3 DNA reads TGTGCCAGCAGTTTGGCTGCCTCCGTGCCACCGCAGTATTTT.

The chain joins TRBV28 to TRBJ1-2; perhaps TRBD1 as D (6 bases). V dropped 4 bases and J dropped 4 bases, with 13 bases sitting between them. The CDR3 is 14 amino acids. The germline V gene encodes CDR1 MDHEN and CDR2 SYDVKM. CDR3 nucleotides: TGTGCCAGCAGTTCCCAGGGGCACCTCTATGGCTACACCTTC. Translating gives CASSSQGHLYGYTF.

This clone was seen once. V and J are TRBV27 and TRBJ1-5, with D tentatively TRBD1 (6 bases). The length of the CDR3 is 16 residues. The V end lost 0 bases, the J end lost 5 bases, and 14 bases lay between the germline ends. Germline values: CDR1 MNHEY, CDR2 SMNVEV (reference sequence). CDR3 coding DNA: TGTGCCAGCAGTTTATCCTCTTCAGGGGCGGATCAGCCCCAGCATTTT. Amino acid sequence: CASSLSSSGADQPQHF.

In this sample, this clone turned up a few times. The chain recombines TRBV7-9 with TRBJ2-7; D is possibly TRBD2 (6 bases). Trimming took off 5 bases at V and 2 bases at J, with 19 bases between the two ends. CDR1 SEHNR and CDR2 FQNEAQ come from the germline V gene (reference sequence). CDR3 size: 16 residues. CDR3 coding DNA: TGTGCCAGCAGCCCCCGGCGGGGTAGTTTAACCTACGAGCAGTACTTC. Its translation: CASSPRRGSLTYEQYF.

The chain couples TRBV5-4 to TRBJ1-6, with D uncertain. V lost 4 bases and J lost 0, with 8 bases in between. The CDR3 consists of 15 residues. Germline V gene sequence: CDR1 SGHNT, CDR2 YYREEE (reference sequence). CDR3: CASSRYRSYNSPLHF. The CDR3 region has the DNA TGTGCCAGCAGCAGGTATCGCTCCTATAATTCACCCCTCCACTTT.